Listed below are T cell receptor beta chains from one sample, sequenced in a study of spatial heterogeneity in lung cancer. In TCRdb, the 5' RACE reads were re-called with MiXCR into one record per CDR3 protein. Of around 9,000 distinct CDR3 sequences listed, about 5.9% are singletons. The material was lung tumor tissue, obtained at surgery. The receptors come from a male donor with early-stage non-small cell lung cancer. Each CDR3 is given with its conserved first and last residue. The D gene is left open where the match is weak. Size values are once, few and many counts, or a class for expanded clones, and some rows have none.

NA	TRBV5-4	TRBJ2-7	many	CASSLETPYEQYF	TGTGCCAGCAGCTTGGAGACGCCTTACGAGCAGTACTTC
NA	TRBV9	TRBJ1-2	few	CASSPLDRSYGYTF	TGTGCCAGCAGCCCACTCGACAGGAGCTATGGCTACACCTTC
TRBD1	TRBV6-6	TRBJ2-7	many	CASSSSGDRGSYEQYF	TGTGCCAGCAGTAGTTCCGGGGACAGGGGGTCCTACGAGCAGTACTTC
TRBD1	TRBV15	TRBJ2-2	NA	CATSRGTGIVGTGTGELFF	TGTGCCACCAGCAGAGGGACAGGGATTGTGGGGACAGGGACCGGGGAGCTGTTTTTT
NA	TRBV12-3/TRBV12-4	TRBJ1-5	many	CASSFFRQPQHF	TGTGCCAGCAGTTTTTTCCGGCAGCCCCAGCATTTT
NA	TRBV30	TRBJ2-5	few	CAWSVRQVGVTQYF	TGTGCCTGGAGTGTACGCCAGGTCGGCGTGACCCAGTACTTC
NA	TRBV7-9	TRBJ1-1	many	CASSPRGQVNTEAFF	TGTGCCAGCAGCCCTAGGGGACAAGTAAACACTGAAGCTTTCTTT
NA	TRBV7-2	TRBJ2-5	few	CASSSPTEQETQYF	TGTGCCAGCAGCTCCCCGACAGAACAAGAGACCCAGTACTTC
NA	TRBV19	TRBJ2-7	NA	CASTVTGSPEQYF	TGTGCCAGTACGGTAACGGGGTCCCCCGAGCAGTACTTC
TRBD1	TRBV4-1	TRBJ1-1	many	CASSRQDRGSEAFF	TGCGCCAGCAGCAGGCAGGACAGGGGCTCTGAAGCTTTCTTT
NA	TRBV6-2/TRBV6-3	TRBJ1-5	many	CASSYARLTGLGSNQPQHF	TGTGCCAGCAGTTATGCCCGCCTTACAGGGCTGGGAAGCAATCAGCCCCAGCATTTT
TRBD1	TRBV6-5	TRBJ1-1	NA	CASTNRGRDTEAFF	TGTGCCAGCACAAACAGGGGGCGAGACACTGAAGCTTTCTTT
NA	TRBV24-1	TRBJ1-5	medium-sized	CATSDLNGNQPQHF	TGTGCCACCAGTGATTTGAATGGGAATCAGCCCCAGCATTTT
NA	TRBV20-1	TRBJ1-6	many	CSARGGQGPSSYNSPLHF	TGCAGTGCGAGGGGGGGTCAGGGGCCGAGCTCCTATAATTCACCCCTCCACTTT
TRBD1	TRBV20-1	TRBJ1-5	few	CSAVTGEGNQPQHF	TGCAGTGCCGTGACAGGGGAGGGCAATCAGCCCCAGCATTTT
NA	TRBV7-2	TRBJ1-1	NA	CASSLFAGNAFF	TGTGCCAGCAGCTTATTCGCAGGGAATGCTTTCTTT
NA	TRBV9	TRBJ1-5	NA	CASSVGHSYQPQHF	TGTGCCAGCAGCGTAGGGCACTCCTATCAGCCCCAGCATTTT
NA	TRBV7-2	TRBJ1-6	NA	CASSPILLGVDSPLHF	TGTGCCAGCAGCCCCATCTTGTTGGGAGTTGATTCACCCCTCCACTTT